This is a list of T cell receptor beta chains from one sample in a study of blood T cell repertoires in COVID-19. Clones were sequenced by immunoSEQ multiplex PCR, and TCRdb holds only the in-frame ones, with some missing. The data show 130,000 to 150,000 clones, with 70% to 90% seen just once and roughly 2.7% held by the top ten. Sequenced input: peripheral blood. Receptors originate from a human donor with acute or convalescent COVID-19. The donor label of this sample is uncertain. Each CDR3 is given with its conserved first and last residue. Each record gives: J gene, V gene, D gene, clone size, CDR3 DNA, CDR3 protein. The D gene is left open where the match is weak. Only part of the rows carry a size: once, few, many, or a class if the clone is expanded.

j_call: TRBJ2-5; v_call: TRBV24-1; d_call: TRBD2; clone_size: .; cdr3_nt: TGTGCCACCAATGGGGGACTAGCGGGGATTAAAGAGACCCAGTACTTC; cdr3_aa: CATNGGLAGIKETQYF
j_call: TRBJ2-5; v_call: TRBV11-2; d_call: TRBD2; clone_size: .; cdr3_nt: TGTGCCAGCAGCTTTGACGGACTAGCGGGAGAGACCCAGTACTTC; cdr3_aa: CASSFDGLAGETQYF
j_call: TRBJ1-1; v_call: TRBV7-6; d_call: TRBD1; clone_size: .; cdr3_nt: TGTGCCAGCAGCTTAGCGGGACAGGGGAACACTGAAGCTTTCTTT; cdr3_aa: CASSLAGQGNTEAFF
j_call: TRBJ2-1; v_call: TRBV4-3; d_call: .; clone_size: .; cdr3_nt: TGCGCCAGCAGCCAGGAGGGTAGCTCCTACAATGAGCAGTTCTTC; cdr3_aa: CASSQEGSSYNEQFF
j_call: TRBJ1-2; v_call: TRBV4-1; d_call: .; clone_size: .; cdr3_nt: TGCGCCAGCAGCCAAGATCGGTTAGCGTCTGACGGCTACACCTTC; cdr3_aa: CASSQDRLASDGYTF
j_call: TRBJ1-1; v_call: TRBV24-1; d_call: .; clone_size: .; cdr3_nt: TGTGCCACCAGTGATCCCGGGACTGGGAACACTGAAGCTTTCTTT; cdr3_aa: CATSDPGTGNTEAFF
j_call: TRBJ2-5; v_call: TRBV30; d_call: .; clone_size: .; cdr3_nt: TGTGCCTGGAGTAACGGCAGGAAAGAGACCCAGTACTTC; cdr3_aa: CAWSNGRKETQYF
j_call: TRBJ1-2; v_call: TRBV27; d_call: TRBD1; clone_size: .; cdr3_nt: TGTGCCAGCAGTTACACAGGGGGGGCTAACTATGGCTACACCTTC; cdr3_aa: CASSYTGGANYGYTF
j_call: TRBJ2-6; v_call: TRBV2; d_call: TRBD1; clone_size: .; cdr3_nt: TGTGCCAGCAGTTACAGGGGCTCTGGGGCCAACGTCCTGACTTTC; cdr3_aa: CASSYRGSGANVLTF
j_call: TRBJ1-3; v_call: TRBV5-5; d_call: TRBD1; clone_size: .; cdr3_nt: TGTGCCAGCAGCCGACAGGGGTCGGGAAACACCATATATTTT; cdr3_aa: CASSRQGSGNTIYF
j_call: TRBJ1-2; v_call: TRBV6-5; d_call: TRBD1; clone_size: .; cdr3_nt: TGTGCCAGCAGTTCGGGACAGGGGTATGGGGCTGGCGGCTACACCTTC; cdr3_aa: CASSSGQGYGAGGYTF
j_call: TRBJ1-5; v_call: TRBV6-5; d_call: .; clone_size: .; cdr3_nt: TGTGCCAGCCAAAGCAGGATCTCCCAGCCCCAGCATTTT; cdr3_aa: CASQSRISQPQHF
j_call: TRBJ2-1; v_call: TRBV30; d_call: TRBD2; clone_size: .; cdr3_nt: TGTGCCTGGACCGCCAGGGGGCTAGCGGGGGCCTATGAGCAGTTCTTC; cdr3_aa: CAWTARGLAGAYEQFF
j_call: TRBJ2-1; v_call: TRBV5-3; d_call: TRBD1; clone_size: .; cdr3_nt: TGTGCCAGCTTCAGACAGGGCCCGTGGGAGCAGTTCTTC; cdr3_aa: CASFRQGPWEQFF
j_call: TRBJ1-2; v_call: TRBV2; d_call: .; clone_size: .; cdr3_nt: TGTGCCAGCAGTGATTGGGAGGGGGACCTATATGGCTACACCTTC; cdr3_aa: CASSDWEGDLYGYTF
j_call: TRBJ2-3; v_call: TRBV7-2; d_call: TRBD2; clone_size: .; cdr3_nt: TGTGCCAGCAGCTCCCAGGCGGGGGGAACGACAGATACGCAGTATTTT; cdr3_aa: CASSSQAGGTTDTQYF
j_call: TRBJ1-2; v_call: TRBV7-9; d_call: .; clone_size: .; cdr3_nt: TGTGCCAGCAGCATAAGGGGGAATCGGGGCTACACCTTC; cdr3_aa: CASSIRGNRGYTF
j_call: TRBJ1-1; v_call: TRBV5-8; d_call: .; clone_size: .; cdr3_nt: TGTGCCAGCAGCTTGGCCGCTATTAGCATGGACACTGAAGCTTTCTTT; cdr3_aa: CASSLAAISMDTEAFF
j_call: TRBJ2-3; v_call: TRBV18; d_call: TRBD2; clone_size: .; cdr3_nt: TGTGCCAGCTCACCTCTAGCGGGAGGACGAGCAGATACGCAGTATTTT; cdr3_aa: CASSPLAGGRADTQYF
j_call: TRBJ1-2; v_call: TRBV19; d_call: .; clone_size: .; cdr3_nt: TGTGCCAGTAGTGTTCAGGTAACCCTTCCTGGCTACACCTTC; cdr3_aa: CASSVQVTLPGYTF
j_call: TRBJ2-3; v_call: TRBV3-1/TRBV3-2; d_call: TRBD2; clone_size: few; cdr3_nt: TGTGCCAGCAGCCGAGTTAGCGGGGGGAACACAGATACGCAGTATTTT; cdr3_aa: CASSRVSGGNTDTQYF